The rows below give T cell receptor beta chains drawn from one sample of a study of T cell responses to AZD1222 COVID-19 vaccine. Only in-frame clones appear in the TCRdb table, and some are missing; sequencing was by immunoSEQ multiplex PCR. This table holds under 50,000 clones, 89% found once. The sample was peripheral blood, taken 28 days after the second AZD1222 dose. These receptors were taken from an adult who received the AZD1222 COVID-19 vaccine. The CDR3 runs from the conserved cysteine through the conserved F or W. Fields, in order: J gene, CDR3 length, D gene, V gene, clone size, CDR3 protein, CDR3 DNA. A D gene is named only where the DNA matches it firmly. Not all rows give a size; the values are once, few, many and, for expanded clones, a class.

>TRBJ2-5|13|.|TRBV5-4|.
CASSLASQETQYF
TGTGCCAGCAGCTTGGCCTCGCAAGAGACCCAGTACTTC
>TRBJ2-5|17|TRBD1|TRBV7-6|.
CASSLVYTGDHQETQYF
TGTGCCAGCAGCTTAGTATATACAGGGGATCACCAAGAGACCCAGTACTTC
>TRBJ2-5|15|TRBD2|TRBV7-9|.
CASSLGQRGKETQYF
TGTGCCAGCAGCTTAGGGCAGCGGGGGAAAGAGACCCAGTACTTC
>TRBJ2-7|18|TRBD1|TRBV11-2|.
CASSYTGTGRGVFYEQYF
TGTGCCAGCAGCTACACCGGGACAGGGAGAGGAGTGTTCTACGAGCAGTACTTC
>TRBJ2-3|15|.|TRBV9|.
CASSVGSGHTDTQYF
TGTGCCAGCAGCGTTGGTAGCGGACACACAGATACGCAGTATTTT
>TRBJ2-7|13|TRBD2|TRBV10-3|few
CAITTSGRDEQYF
TGTGCCATCACGACTAGCGGGAGGGACGAGCAGTACTTC
>TRBJ2-1|18|TRBD1|TRBV7-9|.
CASSLGTGRAPSYNEQFF
TGTGCCAGCAGCCTCGGGACAGGGAGAGCCCCCTCCTACAATGAGCAGTTCTTC
>TRBJ2-5|15|TRBD2|TRBV19|.
CASSSPGGDRETQYF
TGTGCCAGTAGTTCCCCTGGGGGGGATAGAGAGACCCAGTACTTC
>TRBJ2-5|15|.|TRBV15|.
CATSRDGTYRETQYF
TGTGCCACCAGCAGAGATGGGACCTACAGAGAGACCCAGTACTTC
>TRBJ2-1|17|TRBD2|TRBV28|.
CASGRGASGRGGNEQFF
TGTGCCAGCGGTCGAGGGGCTAGCGGGAGGGGCGGGAATGAGCAGTTCTTC
>TRBJ1-5|17|.|TRBV28|.
CASSSLVGVGNNQPQHF
TGTGCCAGCAGTTCCCTCGTCGGTGTGGGGAACAATCAGCCCCAGCATTTT
>TRBJ1-1|13|.|TRBV11-3|.
CASSLGSESEAFF
TGTGCCAGCAGCTTAGGGTCGGAAAGTGAAGCTTTCTTT
>TRBJ2-7|14|.|TRBV6-5|.
CASSYSVPTREQYF
TGTGCCAGCAGTTACTCGGTCCCGACGAGGGAGCAGTACTTC
>TRBJ2-1|15|TRBD1|TRBV2|once
CASSYGQGKYNEQFF
TGTGCCAGCAGTTACGGACAGGGGAAATACAATGAGCAGTTCTTC
>TRBJ1-4|15|.|TRBV21-1|few
CASTEKRRTSEKLFF
TGTGCCAGCACCGAAAAGAGACGGACGAGTGAAAAACTGTTTTTT
>TRBJ1-3|13|.|TRBV6-6|.
CASTGSSGNTIYF
TGTGCCAGCACAGGGTCGTCAGGAAACACCATATATTTT
>TRBJ2-7|15|TRBD2|TRBV7-8|once
CASSRGNSGYYEQYF
TGTGCCAGCAGCCGAGGCAATAGCGGGTACTACGAGCAGTACTTC
>TRBJ2-1|13|.|TRBV19|.
CASSIRGRYEQFF
TGTGCCAGTAGTATACGGGGGCGTTATGAGCAGTTCTTC
>TRBJ2-7|15|TRBD2|TRBV10-3|.
CAISPTSGISYEQYF
TGTGCCATCAGCCCGACTAGCGGAATCTCCTACGAGCAGTACTTC
>TRBJ1-1|15|.|TRBV5-6|once
CASSPIDPDQTEAFF
TGTGCCAGCAGCCCGATAGACCCCGATCAAACTGAAGCTTTCTTT
>TRBJ1-4|18|TRBD1|TRBV5-4|.
CASSLERTGFSTNEKLFF
TGTGCCAGCAGCTTGGAGCGGACAGGGTTTTCAACTAATGAAAAACTGTTTTTT
>TRBJ2-5|14|TRBD1|TRBV27|.
CASSVQGVQETQYF
TGTGCCAGCAGTGTACAGGGGGTCCAAGAGACCCAGTACTTC
>TRBJ2-1|14|.|TRBV24-1|.
CATSPGVGTNEQFF
TGTGCCACCAGCCCAGGGGTAGGGACGAATGAGCAGTTCTTC
>TRBJ1-1|15|TRBD1|TRBV5-1|.
CASSSQGTGSTEAFF
TGCGCCAGCAGCTCGCAAGGGACAGGGTCTACTGAAGCTTTCTTT
>TRBJ2-1|15|TRBD2|TRBV6-2/TRBV6-3|.
CASSYGGGAIDEQFF
TGTGCCAGCAGTTACGGCGGGGGGGCCATCGATGAGCAGTTCTTC
>TRBJ1-1|14|TRBD1|TRBV6-5|.
CASSPGTGGARAFF
TGTGCCAGCTCTCCCGGGACAGGGGGCGCGAGGGCTTTCTTT
>TRBJ1-4|15|.|TRBV28|.
CASSLTPPTNEKLFF
TGTGCCAGCAGTTTGACCCCGCCAACTAATGAAAAACTGTTTTTT
>TRBJ2-5|13|.|TRBV6-4|once
CASSVGASETQYF
TGTGCCAGCAGTGTCGGAGCATCCGAGACCCAGTACTTC
>TRBJ2-3|17|TRBD1|TRBV27|once
CASSLVAQGAIADTQYF
TGTGCCAGCAGTTTGGTCGCACAGGGGGCTATAGCGGATACGCAGTATTTT
>TRBJ2-7|14|TRBD1|TRBV18|.
CASSPRQGAYEQYF
TGTGCCAGCTCACCACGGCAGGGGGCGTACGAGCAGTACTTC
>TRBJ2-1|18|TRBD2|TRBV4-3|.
CASSQEGGSGVIGNEQFF
TGCGCCAGCAGCCAAGAGGGAGGGTCCGGGGTCATAGGGAATGAGCAGTTCTTC
>TRBJ2-5|14|.|TRBV5-6|.
CASSSPGAQETQYF
TGTGCCAGCAGCTCCCCGGGGGCGCAGGAGACCCAGTACTTC
>TRBJ2-2|14|.|TRBV14|.
CASSRRTNTGELFF
TGTGCCAGCAGCCGTAGAACGAACACCGGGGAGCTGTTTTTT
>TRBJ2-7|12|.|TRBV28|.
CASSFLGYEQYF
TGTGCCAGCAGTTTTCTGGGATACGAGCAGTACTTC
>TRBJ1-1|16|.|TRBV5-5|.
CASSLFLTRGGTEAFF
TGTGCCAGCAGCTTGTTCCTTACCAGAGGAGGGACTGAAGCTTTCTTT
>TRBJ2-7|13|.|TRBV3-1/TRBV3-2|once
CASSPRGPEGQYF
TGTGCCAGCAGCCCCCGGGGCCCCGAGGGGCAGTACTTC
>TRBJ1-1|16|.|TRBV5-1|.
CASSTEGGTMNTEAFF
TGCGCCAGCAGCACTGAGGGGGGCACCATGAACACTGAAGCTTTCTTT
>TRBJ2-1|15|TRBD1|TRBV9|.
CASSNTGTGEGEQFF
TGTGCCAGCAGCAATACCGGGACAGGGGAGGGTGAGCAGTTCTTC
>TRBJ1-2|15|TRBD1|TRBV19|medium-sized
CASSTIQGMSYGYTF
TGTGCCAGTAGTACCATACAGGGGATGAGCTATGGCTACACCTTC